Presented here are 8 T cell receptor beta chains from one specimen sequenced in a study of blood T cell repertoires in COVID-19 (TCRdb year 2020). The library came from the immunoSEQ multiplex PCR assay. The table comes from immuneACCESS by way of TCRdb, which keeps in-frame sequences with V and J called. Part of the clones is missing from these tables; in studies checked, under half for an unresolved V gene and the rest for unknown reasons. The sample records about 200,000 clones, around 86% of which are singletons. The top ten constitute roughly 4.1% of the sample. Sequenced: peripheral blood. The source of these receptors is a man in his fifties with acute or convalescent COVID-19.

This chain uses TRBV25-1 with TRBJ2-7; D may be TRBD2 (5 bases). Trimming removed 4 bases at V and 2 bases at J, with 12 bases between. CDR3 length equals 14 residues. Germline loops: CDR1 MGHDK, CDR2 SYGVNS. The CDR3 DNA sequence: TGTGCCAGCAGTGGGTCAGGAGGCCCCTACGAGCAGTACTTC. Amino acids: CASSGSGGPYEQYF.

The rearrangement links TRBV25-1 to TRBJ1-1; D is unresolved. There are 13 residues in the CDR3. Trimming shortened V by 6 bases and J by 3 bases, and 11 bases separated the two germline ends. Germline loops: CDR1 MGHDK, CDR2 SYGVNS. The CDR3 region has the DNA TGTGCCAGCAGGAACCGGGGAGACACTGAAGCTTTCTTT. Amino acid sequence: CASRNRGDTEAFF. The whole variable domain, remainder taken from reference TRBV25-1 and TRBJ1-1, is EADIYQTPRYLVIGTGKKITLECSQTMGHDKMYWYQQDPGMELHLIHYSYGVNSTEKGDLSSESTVSRIRTEHFPLTLESARPSHTSQYLCASRNRGDTEAFFGQGTRLTVV.

The CDR3 reads CASSLADSNYGYTF. The CDR3 nucleotides are TGTGCCAGCAGTTTAGCGGACTCCAACTATGGCTACACCTTC. This chain uses TRBV27 with TRBJ1-2; D is unclear. CDR3 length: 14 amino acids. The germline V gene has CDR1 MNHEY and CDR2 SMNVEV (reference sequence). V dropped 2 bases and J dropped 2 bases, with 9 bases sitting between them.

The rearrangement joins TRBV5-1 to TRBJ2-7; 9 bases line up with TRBD1. Trimming at V came to 4 bases and at J to 5 bases, leaving 7 bases not matched to a gene. This CDR3 has 14 residues. Germline V gives CDR1 SGHRS, CDR2 YFSETQ. CDR3 coding DNA: TGCGCCAGCAGCCTACAGGGGGCGCGCCACGAGCAGTACTTC. Translating gives CASSLQGARHEQYF.

The rearrangement uses TRBV6-5 and TRBJ1-1, with 8 bases fitting TRBD1. This CDR3 contains 13 residues. From germline, CDR1 is MNHEY and CDR2 SVGAGI. The V and J ends lost 6 bases and 14 bases, in that order; junction bases with no gene match: 14. The CDR3, as DNA: TGTGCCAGCAGGTCCGGGACAGGACCTTTTTGGTTCTTT. Protein sequence: CASRSGTGPFWFF.

The CDR3: CASSVDRLEAFF. In nucleotides, the CDR3 is TGTGCCAGCAGCGTGGACAGGCTTGAAGCTTTCTTT. V is TRBV5-4 and J is TRBJ1-1; TRBD1 agrees at 7 bases. Germline lookup yields CDR1 SGHNT and CDR2 YYREEE (reference sequence). The CDR3 has 12 residues. With V trimmed by 4 bases and J by 7 bases, 4 bases remained unmatched.

CDR3 bases: TGTGCCAGTAGTCCCGGGACAGACTACGAGCAGTACTTC. As protein: CASSPGTDYEQYF. The chain is built from TRBV19 and TRBJ2-7, with TRBD1 matching 7 bases. The CDR3 totals 13 residues. Looked up from germline, CDR1 is LNHDA and CDR2 is SQIVND (reference sequence). V trimming: 5 bases; J trimming: 3 bases; junction bases outside the gene matches: 4.

J is TRBJ2-7 and V is TRBV6-5; TRBD2 aligns across 7 bases. With V trimmed by 6 bases and J by 6 bases, 8 bases remained unmatched. CDR1 is MNHEY and CDR2 is SVGAGI in the germline V gene. The CDR3 contains 13 residues. Here the CDR3 DNA reads TGTGCCAGCAGGGAGCAGGGAGGGGCCGAGCAGTACTTC. This translates into CASREQGGAEQYF.